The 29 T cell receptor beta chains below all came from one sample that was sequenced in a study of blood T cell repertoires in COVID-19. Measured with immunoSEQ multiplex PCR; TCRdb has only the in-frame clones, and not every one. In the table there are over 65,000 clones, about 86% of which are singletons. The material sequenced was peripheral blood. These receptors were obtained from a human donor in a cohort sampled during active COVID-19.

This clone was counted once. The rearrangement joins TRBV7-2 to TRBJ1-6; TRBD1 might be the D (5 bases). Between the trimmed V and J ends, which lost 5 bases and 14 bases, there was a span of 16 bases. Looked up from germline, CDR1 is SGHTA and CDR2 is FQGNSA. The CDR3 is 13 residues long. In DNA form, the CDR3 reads TGTGCCAGCAGCCCCCCGGGGGGGAGGGCCCTCCACTTT. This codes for CASSPPGGRALHF.

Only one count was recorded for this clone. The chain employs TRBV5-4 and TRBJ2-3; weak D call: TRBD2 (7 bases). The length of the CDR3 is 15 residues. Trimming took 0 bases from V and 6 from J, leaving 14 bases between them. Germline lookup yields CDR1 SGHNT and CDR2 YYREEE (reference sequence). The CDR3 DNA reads TGTGCCAGCAGCTTGGCGGGGGGCCTGGGGGATACGCAGTATTTT. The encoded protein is CASSLAGGLGDTQYF.

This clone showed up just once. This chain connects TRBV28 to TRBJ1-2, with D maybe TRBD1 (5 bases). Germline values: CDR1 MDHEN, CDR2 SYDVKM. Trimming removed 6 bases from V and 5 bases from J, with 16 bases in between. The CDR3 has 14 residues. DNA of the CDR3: TGTGCCAGCAGGACCCTGGGGCAGTGGTATGGCTACACCTTC. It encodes CASRTLGQWYGYTF.

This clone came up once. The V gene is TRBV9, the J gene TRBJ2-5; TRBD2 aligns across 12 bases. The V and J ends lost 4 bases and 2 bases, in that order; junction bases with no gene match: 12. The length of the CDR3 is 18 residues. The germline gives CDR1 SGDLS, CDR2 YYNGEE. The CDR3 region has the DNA TGTGCCAGCAGCCCCGGGGGGGGACTAGCGGGCAGACAAGAGACCCAGTACTTC. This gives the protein CASSPGGGLAGRQETQYF.

CDR3 residues: CASSLDRGLSNQPQHF. In DNA form, the CDR3 reads TGTGCCAGCAGCTTGGACAGGGGGCTGAGCAATCAGCCCCAGCATTTT. This chain joins TRBV7-2 and TRBJ1-5, with 11 bases aligning to TRBD1. J was trimmed by 1 base and V by 3 bases; bases with no gene match: 2. CDR3 length: 16 residues. CDR1 and CDR2 (germline): SGHTA, FQGNSA.

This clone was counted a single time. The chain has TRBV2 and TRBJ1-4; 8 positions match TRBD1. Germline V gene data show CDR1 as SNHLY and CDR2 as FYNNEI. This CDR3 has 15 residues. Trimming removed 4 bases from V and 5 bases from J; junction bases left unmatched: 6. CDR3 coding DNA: TGTGCCAGCAGTGGCCAACAGGGGGAGAATGAAAAACTGTTTTTT. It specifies CASSGQQGENEKLFF.

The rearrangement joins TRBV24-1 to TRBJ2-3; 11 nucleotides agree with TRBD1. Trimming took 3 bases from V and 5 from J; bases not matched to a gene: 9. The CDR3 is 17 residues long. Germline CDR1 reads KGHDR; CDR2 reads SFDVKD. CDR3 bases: TGTGCCACCAGTGATCGGGACAGGGGGTCAGTGGGAGATACGCAGTATTTT. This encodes CATSDRDRGSVGDTQYF.

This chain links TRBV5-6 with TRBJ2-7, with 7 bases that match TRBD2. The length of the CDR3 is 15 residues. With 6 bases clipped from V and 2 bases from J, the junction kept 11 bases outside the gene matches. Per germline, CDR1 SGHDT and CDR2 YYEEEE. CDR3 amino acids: CASMGRAGLTYEQYF. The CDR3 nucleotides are TGTGCCAGCATGGGGAGAGCGGGGCTGACCTACGAGCAGTACTTC.

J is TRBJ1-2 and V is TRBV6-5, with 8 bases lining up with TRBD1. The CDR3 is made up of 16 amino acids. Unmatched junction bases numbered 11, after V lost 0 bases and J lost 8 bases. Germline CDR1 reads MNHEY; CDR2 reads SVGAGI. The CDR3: CASSYSTSQGARGYTF. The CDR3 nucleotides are TGTGCCAGCAGTTACTCGACGTCCCAGGGGGCGCGCGGCTACACCTTC.

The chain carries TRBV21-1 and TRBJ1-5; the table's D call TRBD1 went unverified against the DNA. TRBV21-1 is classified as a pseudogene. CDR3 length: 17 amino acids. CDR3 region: CASSNRDRGYGNQPQHF. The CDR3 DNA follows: TGTGCCAGCAGCAATCGGGACAGGGGGTACGGCAATCAGCCCCAGCATTTT.

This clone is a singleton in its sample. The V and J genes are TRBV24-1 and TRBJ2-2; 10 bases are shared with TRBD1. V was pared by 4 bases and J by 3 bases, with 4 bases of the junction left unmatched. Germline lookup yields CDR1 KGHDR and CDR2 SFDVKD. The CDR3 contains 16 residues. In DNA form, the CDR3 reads TGTGCCACCAGTGACCCCGGGACAGGGGACACCGGGGAGCTGTTTTTT. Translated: CATSDPGTGDTGELFF.

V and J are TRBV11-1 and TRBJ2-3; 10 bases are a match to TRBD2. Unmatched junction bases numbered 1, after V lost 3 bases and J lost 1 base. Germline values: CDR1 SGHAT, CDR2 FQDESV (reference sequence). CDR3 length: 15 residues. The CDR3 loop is CASSFLAGGTDTQYF. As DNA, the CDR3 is TGTGCCAGCAGCTTCCTAGCGGGGGGCACAGATACGCAGTATTTT. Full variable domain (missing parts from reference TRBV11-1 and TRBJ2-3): EAEVAQSPRYKITEKSQAVAFWCDPISGHATLYWYRQILGQGPELLVQFQDESVVDDSQLPKDRFSAERLKGVDSTLKIQPAELGDSAMYLCASSFLAGGTDTQYFGPGTRLTVL.

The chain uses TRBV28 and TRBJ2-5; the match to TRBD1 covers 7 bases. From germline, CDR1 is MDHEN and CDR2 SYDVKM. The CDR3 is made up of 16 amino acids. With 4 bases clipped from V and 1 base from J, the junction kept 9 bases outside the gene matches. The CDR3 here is CASSSTGARLQETQYF. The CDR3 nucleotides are TGTGCCAGCAGTTCAACAGGGGCCCGTCTCCAAGAGACCCAGTACTTC. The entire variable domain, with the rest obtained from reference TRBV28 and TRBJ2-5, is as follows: DVKVTQSSRYLVKRTGEKVFLECVQDMDHENMFWYRQDPGLGLRLIYFSYDVKMKEKGDIPEGYSVSREKKERFSLILESASTNQTSMYLCASSSTGARLQETQYFGPGTRLLVL.

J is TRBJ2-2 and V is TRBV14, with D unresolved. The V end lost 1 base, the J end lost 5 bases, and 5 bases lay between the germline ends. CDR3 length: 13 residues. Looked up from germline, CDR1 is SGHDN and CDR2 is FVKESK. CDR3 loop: CASSQVGTGELFF. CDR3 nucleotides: TGTGCCAGCAGCCAAGTCGGGACCGGGGAGCTGTTTTTT. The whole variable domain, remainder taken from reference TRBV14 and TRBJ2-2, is EAGVTQFPSHSVIEKGQTVTLRCDPISGHDNLYWYRRVMGKEIKFLLHFVKESKQDESGMPNNRFLAERTGGTYSTLKVQPAELEDSGVYFCASSQVGTGELFFGEGSRLTVL.

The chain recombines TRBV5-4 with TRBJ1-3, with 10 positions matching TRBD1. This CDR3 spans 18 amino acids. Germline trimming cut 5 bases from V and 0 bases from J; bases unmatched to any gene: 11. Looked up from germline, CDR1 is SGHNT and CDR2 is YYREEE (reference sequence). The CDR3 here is CASRAGPTGGSSGNTIYF. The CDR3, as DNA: TGTGCCAGCAGGGCCGGGCCGACAGGGGGCAGCTCTGGAAACACCATATATTTT.

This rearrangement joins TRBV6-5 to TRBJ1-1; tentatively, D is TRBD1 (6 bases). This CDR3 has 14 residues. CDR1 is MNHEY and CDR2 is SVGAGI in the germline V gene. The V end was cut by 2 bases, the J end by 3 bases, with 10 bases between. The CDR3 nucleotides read TGTGCCAGCAGTTACGGGGGCATACACACTGAAGCTTTCTTT. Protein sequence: CASSYGGIHTEAFF.

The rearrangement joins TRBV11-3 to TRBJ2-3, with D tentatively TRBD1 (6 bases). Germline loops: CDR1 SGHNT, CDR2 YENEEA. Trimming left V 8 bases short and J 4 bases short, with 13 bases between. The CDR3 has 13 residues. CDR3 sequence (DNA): TGTGCCAGCGCGATACAGGGAGCAGATACGCAGTATTTT. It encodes CASAIQGADTQYF.

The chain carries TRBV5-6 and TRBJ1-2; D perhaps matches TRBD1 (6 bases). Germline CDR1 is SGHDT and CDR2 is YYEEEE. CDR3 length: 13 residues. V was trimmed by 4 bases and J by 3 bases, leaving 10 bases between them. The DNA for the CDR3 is TGTGCCAGCAGCCAGGGGATCGACTATGGCTACACCTTC. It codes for CASSQGIDYGYTF.

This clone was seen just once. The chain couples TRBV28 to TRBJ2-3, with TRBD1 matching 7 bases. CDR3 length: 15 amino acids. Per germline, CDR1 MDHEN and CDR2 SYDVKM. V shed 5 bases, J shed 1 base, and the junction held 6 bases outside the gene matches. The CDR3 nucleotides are TGTGCCAGCAGTCAAGGGGGCCGGGGCACAGATACGCAGTATTTT. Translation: CASSQGGRGTDTQYF.

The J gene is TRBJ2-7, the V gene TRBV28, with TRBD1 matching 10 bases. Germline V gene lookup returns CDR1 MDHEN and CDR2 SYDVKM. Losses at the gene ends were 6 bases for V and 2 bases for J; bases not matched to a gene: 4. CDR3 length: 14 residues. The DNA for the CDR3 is TGTGCCAGCAGACGACAGGGGGCTACCTACGAGCAGTACTTC. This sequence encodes CASRRQGATYEQYF.

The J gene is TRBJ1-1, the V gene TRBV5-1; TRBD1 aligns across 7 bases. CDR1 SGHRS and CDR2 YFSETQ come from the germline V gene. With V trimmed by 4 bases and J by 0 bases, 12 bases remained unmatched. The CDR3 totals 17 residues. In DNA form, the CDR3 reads TGCGCCAGCAGCCCCACCGGGACAGTCAGCATGAACACTGAAGCTTTCTTT. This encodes CASSPTGTVSMNTEAFF. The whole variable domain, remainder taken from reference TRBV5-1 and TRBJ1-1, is KAGVTQTPRYLIKTRGQQVTLSCSPISGHRSVSWYQQTPGQGLQFLFEYFSETQRNKGNFPGRFSGRQFSNSRSEMNVSTLELGDSALYLCASSPTGTVSMNTEAFFGQGTRLTVV.

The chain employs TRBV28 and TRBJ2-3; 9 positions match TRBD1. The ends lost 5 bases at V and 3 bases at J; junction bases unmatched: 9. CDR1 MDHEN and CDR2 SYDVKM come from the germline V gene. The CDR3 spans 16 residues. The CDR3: CASSAGTGIITDTQYF. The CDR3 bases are TGTGCCAGCAGTGCCGGGACAGGGATTATTACAGATACGCAGTATTTT.

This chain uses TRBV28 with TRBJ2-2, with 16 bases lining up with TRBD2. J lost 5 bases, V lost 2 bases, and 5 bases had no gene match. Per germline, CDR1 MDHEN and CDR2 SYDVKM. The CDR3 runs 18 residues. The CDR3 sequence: CASSLPGLAGGLTGELFF. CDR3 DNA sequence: TGTGCCAGCAGTTTACCGGGACTAGCGGGGGGGCTAACCGGGGAGCTGTTTTTT.

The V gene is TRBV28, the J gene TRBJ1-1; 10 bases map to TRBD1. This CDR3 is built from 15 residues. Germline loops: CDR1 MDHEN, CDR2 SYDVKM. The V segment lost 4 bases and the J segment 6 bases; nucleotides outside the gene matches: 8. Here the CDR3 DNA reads TGTGCCAGCAGTTCCCCGACAGGGGGCCTAGCTGAAGCTTTCTTT. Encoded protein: CASSSPTGGLAEAFF.

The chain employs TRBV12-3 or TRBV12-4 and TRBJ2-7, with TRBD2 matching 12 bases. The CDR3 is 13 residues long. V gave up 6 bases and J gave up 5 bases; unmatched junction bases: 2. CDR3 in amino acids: CASSLAGGDEQYF. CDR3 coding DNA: TGTGCCAGCAGCCTAGCGGGGGGGGACGAGCAGTACTTC.

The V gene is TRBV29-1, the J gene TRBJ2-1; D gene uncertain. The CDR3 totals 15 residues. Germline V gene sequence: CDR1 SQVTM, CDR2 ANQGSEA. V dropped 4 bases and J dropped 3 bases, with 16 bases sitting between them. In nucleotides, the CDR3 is TGCAGCGTTGTCCCTACCTCGATTGGCTACAATGAGCAGTTCTTC. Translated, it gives CSVVPTSIGYNEQFF.

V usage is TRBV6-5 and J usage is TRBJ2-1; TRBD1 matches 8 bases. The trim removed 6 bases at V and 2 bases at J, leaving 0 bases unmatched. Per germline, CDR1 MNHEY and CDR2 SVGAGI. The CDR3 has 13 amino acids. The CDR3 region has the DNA TGTGCCAGCAGACAGGGGGCCTACAATGAGCAGTTCTTC. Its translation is CASRQGAYNEQFF.

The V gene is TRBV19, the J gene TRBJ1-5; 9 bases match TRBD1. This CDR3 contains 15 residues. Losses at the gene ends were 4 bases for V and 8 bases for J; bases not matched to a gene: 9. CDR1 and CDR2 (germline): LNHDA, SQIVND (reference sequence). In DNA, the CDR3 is TGTGCCAGTAGTACTGGACAGGGGTCGCGGAAGCCCCAGCATTTT. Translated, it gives CASSTGQGSRKPQHF. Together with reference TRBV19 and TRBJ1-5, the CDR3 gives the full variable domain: DGGITQSPKYLFRKEGQNVTLSCEQNLNHDAMYWYRQDPGQGLRLIYYSQIVNDFQKGDIAEGYSVSREKKESFPLTVTSAQKNPTAFYLCASSTGQGSRKPQHFGDGTRLSIL.

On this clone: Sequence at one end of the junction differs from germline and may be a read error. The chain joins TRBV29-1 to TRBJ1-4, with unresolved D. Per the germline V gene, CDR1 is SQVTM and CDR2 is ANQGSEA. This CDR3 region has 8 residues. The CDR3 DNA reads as TGCAGCTCCACGACACCCTCTTTT. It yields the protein CSSTTPSF.